These 2 T cell receptor beta chains were all obtained from the same sample, sequenced in a study of CD8 T cells in ankylosing spondylitis. The study's findings and limits: About 8 highly homologous variants made up a TCR beta motif, and this motif appeared characteristic of ankylosing spondylitis blood.

TCRdb re-called the 5' RACE reads with MiXCR, one entry per CDR3 protein. The table includes about 540,000 distinct CDR3 sequences, more than 9.5% detected once. The antigens of these receptors remain unknown. Sequenced input: blood, either unsorted or a sorted T cell fraction (not recorded which). The receptors were sampled from a male donor with ankylosing spondylitis.

The sample holds a few counts of this clonotype. The gene calls are TRBV29-1 and TRBJ1-1; D remains ambiguous. V dropped 2 bases and J dropped 0 bases, with 10 bases sitting between them. The CDR3 covers 14 residues. Germline CDR1 SQVTM, CDR2 ANQGSEA. The CDR3, as DNA: TGCAGCGTTGAAAATAGGCGAATGAACACTGAAGCTTTCTTT. Translation: CSVENRRMNTEAFF.

The rearrangement joins TRBV9 to TRBJ2-7; no clear D. CDR3 length: 11 amino acids. V lost 3 bases and J 6 bases, leaving 7 bases between the germline ends. The germline CDR1 and CDR2 sequences are SGDLS and YYNGEE. The CDR3: CASSDRVEQYF. The CDR3 DNA follows: TGTGCCAGCAGCGATCGAGTCGAGCAGTACTTC.